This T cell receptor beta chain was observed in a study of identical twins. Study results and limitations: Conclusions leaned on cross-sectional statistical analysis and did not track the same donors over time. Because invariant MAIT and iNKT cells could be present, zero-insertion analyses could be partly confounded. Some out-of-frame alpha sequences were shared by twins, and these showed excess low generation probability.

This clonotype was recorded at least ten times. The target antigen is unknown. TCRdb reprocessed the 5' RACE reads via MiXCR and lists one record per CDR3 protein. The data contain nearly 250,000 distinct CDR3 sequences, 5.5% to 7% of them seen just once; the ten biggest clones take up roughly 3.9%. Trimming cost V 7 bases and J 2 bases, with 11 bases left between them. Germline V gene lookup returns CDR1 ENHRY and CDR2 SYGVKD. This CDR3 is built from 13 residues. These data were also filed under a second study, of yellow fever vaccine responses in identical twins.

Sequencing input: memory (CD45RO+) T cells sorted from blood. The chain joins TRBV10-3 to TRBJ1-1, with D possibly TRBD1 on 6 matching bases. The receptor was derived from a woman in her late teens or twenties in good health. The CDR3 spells CAITRTENTEAFF. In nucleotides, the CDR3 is TGTGCCATCACTAGGACAGAAAACACTGAAGCTTTCTTT.